This T cell receptor (beta chain) is drawn from a study of cytomegalovirus exposure and HLA in healthy donors. Per the germline V gene, CDR1 is MNHNY and CDR2 is SVGAGI (reference sequence). The germline V and J ends were trimmed by 4 bases and 1 base, with 7 bases remaining between them. This CDR3 spans 14 amino acids. In the PCR, 60 Vbeta and 13 Jbeta primers were used. The repertoire was sequenced with immunoSEQ multiplex PCR; TCRdb's copy has only in-frame clones and lacks some. The table lists under 300,000 clones, about 66% of them singletons, with about 2.2% in the top ten. In this sample, this clone turned up a few times. Its antigen is not known. Regarding the study as a whole: The authors later found HLA-associated TCR beta chains more clonally expanded than equally common others. Most TCR sequences proved rare, with some public TCRs found in many donors. Reportedly, HLA-A and HLA-B alleles of most subjects were accurately predicted from TCR beta. Under in vitro conditions, three CMV-associated chains were confirmed as specific for CMV antigens.

The genes are TRBV6-6 and TRBJ2-2, with D possibly being TRBD1 (6 bases). The source material was PBMCs. The receptor was isolated from a female donor in good health and CMV-seronegative. The CDR3 sequence: CASSLGGNTGELFF. CDR3 DNA sequence: TGTGCCAGCAGTTTAGGGGGGAACACCGGGGAGCTGTTTTTT.